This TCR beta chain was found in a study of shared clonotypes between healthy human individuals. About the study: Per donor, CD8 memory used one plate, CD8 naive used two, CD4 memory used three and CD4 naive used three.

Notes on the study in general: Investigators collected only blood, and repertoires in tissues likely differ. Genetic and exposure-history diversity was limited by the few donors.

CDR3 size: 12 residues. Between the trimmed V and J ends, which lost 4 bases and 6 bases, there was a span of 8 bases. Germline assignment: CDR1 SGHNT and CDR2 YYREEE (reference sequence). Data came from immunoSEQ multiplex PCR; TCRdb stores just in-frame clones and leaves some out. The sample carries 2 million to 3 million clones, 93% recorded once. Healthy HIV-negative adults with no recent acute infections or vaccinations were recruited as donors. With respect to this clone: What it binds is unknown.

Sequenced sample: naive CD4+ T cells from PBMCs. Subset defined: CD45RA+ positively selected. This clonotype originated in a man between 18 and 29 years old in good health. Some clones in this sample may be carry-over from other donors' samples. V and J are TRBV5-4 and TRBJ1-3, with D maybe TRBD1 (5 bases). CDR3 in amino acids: CASSTGPNTIYF. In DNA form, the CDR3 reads TGTGCCAGCAGCACGGGACCAAACACCATATATTTT.